This T cell receptor (beta chain) came from a study of tumor-infiltrating lymphocytes in oesophageal squamous cell carcinoma. A single record per CDR3 protein comes from TCRdb applying MiXCR to the PCR reads. The sample includes roughly 14,000 distinct CDR3 sequences, about 50% of them seen just once. Sequencing was carried out using blood. The TCR comes from a male donor with esophageal squamous cell carcinoma.

CDR3: CASSGADTQYF. The CDR3 DNA reads TGTGCCAGCAGCGGGGCCGATACGCAGTATTTT. The chain links TRBV7-8 to TRBJ2-3; TRBD1 might be the D (5 bases). This CDR3 region has 11 residues. Germline-derived CDR1 and CDR2 are SGHVS and FQNEAQ. V was cut by 5 bases and J by 6 bases, with 6 bases left in between.